This TCR beta chain was identified in a study of blood T cell repertoires in COVID-19. Study at large: Acute-phase and convalescent COVID-19 samples originated in the United States, Italy and Spain.

Per the original methods: Nucleated cell number was recorded as an estimate derived from reference gene primer amplification. TCRdb keeps only in-frame clones here, not all; method: immunoSEQ multiplex PCR. V, J and clone size were drawn from that table, and D and trimming were deduced from the DNA. The sample holds some 200,000 clones; about 80% are singletons and the top ten take less than 2.5%. The receptor was derived from a woman in her sixties or seventies with acute or convalescent COVID-19. The sequenced sample consisted of peripheral blood.

This CDR3 is CASSSPQTNTGELFF. CDR3 coding DNA: TGTGCCAGCAGTTCTCCGCAGACGAACACCGGGGAGCTGTTTTTT. This chain connects TRBV6-6 to TRBJ2-2; D is undetermined. CDR1 and CDR2 from the germline V gene are MNHNY and SVGAGI (reference sequence). There are 15 residues in the CDR3. The V end lost 4 bases, the J end lost 0 bases, and 9 bases lay between the germline ends.